The 18 T cell receptor beta chains presented below share a single source sample, sequenced in a study of blood T cell repertoires in COVID-19 (dated by TCRdb to about 2020). The receptor library was made with the immunoSEQ multiplex PCR assay. TCRdb took over this immuneACCESS table, retaining in-frame rearrangements with V and J assigned. Such tables are incomplete; in checked studies, under half of the missing clones stem from an unresolved V gene, and the remainder is unexplained. The sample profile shows around 170,000 clones; roughly 84% of them were found once. The leading ten clones occupy 1.5% of the sample. The sample comprised peripheral blood. Receptors originate from a human donor in a cohort sampled during active COVID-19.

The rearrangement links TRBV2 to TRBJ2-7; TRBD2 matches 9 bases. The CDR3 totals 15 residues. Trimming removed 2 bases from V and 4 bases from J; junction bases left unmatched: 6. CDR1 SNHLY and CDR2 FYNNEI come from the germline V gene. In DNA, the CDR3 is TGTGCCAGCAGTGAACAAGGGACTAGCAGGTACGAGCAGTACTTC. Protein sequence: CASSEQGTSRYEQYF. Based on the CDR3 plus reference TRBV2 and TRBJ2-7, the full variable domain is EPEVTQTPSHQVTQMGQEVILRCVPISNHLYFYWYRQILGQKVEFLVSFYNNEISEKSEIFDDQFSVERPDGSNFTLKIRSTKLEDSAMYFCASSEQGTSRYEQYFGPGTRLTVT.

The chain couples TRBV6-5 to TRBJ2-1; 8 positions agree with TRBD2. The length of the CDR3 is 15 residues. Unmatched junction bases numbered 5, after V lost 2 bases and J lost 5 bases. Germline V gene lookup returns CDR1 MNHEY and CDR2 SVGAGI. The CDR3 sequence: CASSYPGLENNEQFF. The CDR3 DNA follows: TGTGCCAGCAGTTACCCGGGACTAGAAAACAATGAGCAGTTCTTC.

The chain is built from TRBV4-3 and TRBJ2-6, with 8 nucleotides matching TRBD2. The CDR3 has 17 amino acids. The germline CDR1 and CDR2 sequences are LGHNA and YSLEER. J gave up 0 bases and V 4 bases, and 5 bases lay outside the gene matches. The CDR3 bases are TGCGCCAGCAGCCCAGCGGGGGTTACCTCTGGGGCCAACGTCCTGACTTTC. Its protein product is CASSPAGVTSGANVLTF.

The rearrangement uses TRBV7-9 and TRBJ2-6; D is uncertain. CDR3 length: 15 residues. CDR1 SEHNR and CDR2 FQNEAQ come from the germline V gene (reference sequence). Between the trimmed V and J ends, which lost 5 bases and 1 base, there was a span of 9 bases. The CDR3, as DNA: TGTGCCAGCAGCCGCAGGTTTTCTGGGGCCAACGTCCTGACTTTC. Its protein is CASSRRFSGANVLTF.

This clone is a singleton in its sample. This chain uses TRBV28 with TRBJ1-3; D remains ambiguous. V shed 10 bases and J shed 2 bases, with 12 bases lying between them. The length of the CDR3 is 13 residues. Germline V gives CDR1 MDHEN, CDR2 SYDVKM. The DNA of the CDR3 is TGTGCCACCGAACAGTCGACTGGAAACACCATATATTTT. Translation: CATEQSTGNTIYF.

The genes are TRBV6-2 or TRBV6-3 and TRBJ2-7, with TRBD2 matching 8 bases. This CDR3 has 16 residues. V was clipped by 0 bases and J by 1 base; unmatched bases: 5. Germline loops: CDR1 MNHEY, CDR2 SVGEGT. CDR3 sequence (DNA): TGTGCCAGCAGTTACTCCGGGGGGGGCCCGTCCTACGAGCAGTACTTC. Encoded protein: CASSYSGGGPSYEQYF.

The rearrangement uses TRBV9 and TRBJ2-1; TRBD2 aligns across 8 bases. V lost 0 bases, J lost 0 bases, and 5 bases stayed unmatched. The CDR3 has 17 amino acids. Germline CDR1 reads SGDLS; CDR2 reads YYNGEE. The CDR3 bases are TGTGCCAGCAGCGTAGCAGCGGGGGCCAGCTCCTACAATGAGCAGTTCTTC. Encoded protein: CASSVAAGASSYNEQFF.

Only a few counts were recorded for this clone. The V and J genes are TRBV28 and TRBJ1-4; maybe TRBD1 (5 bases). The germline gives CDR1 MDHEN, CDR2 SYDVKM. CDR3 length: 13 residues. V was trimmed by 8 bases and J by 1 base, leaving 8 bases between them. The CDR3 sequence is CASGRGTNEKLFF. The CDR3 nucleotides are TGTGCCAGCGGAAGGGGAACTAATGAAAAACTGTTTTTT.

The chain employs TRBV5-8 and TRBJ2-3; possible D gene TRBD2, 6 bases. V lost 4 bases and J 3 bases, leaving 18 bases between the germline ends. The CDR3 contains 16 residues. Germline V gene data show CDR1 as SGHTS and CDR2 as YDEGEE. CDR3 coding DNA: TGTGCCAGCAGCCGGCGGGGCGGGACCCCGACAGATACGCAGTATTTT. It encodes CASSRRGGTPTDTQYF.

The CDR3 region is CASSPGTSTYNEQFF. The CDR3, as DNA: TGTGCCAGCAGCCCCGGGACTAGCACATACAATGAGCAGTTCTTC. V and J are TRBV6-2 or TRBV6-3 and TRBJ2-1; 9 bases agree with TRBD2. The length of the CDR3 is 15 residues. Germline CDR1 is MNHEY and CDR2 is SVGEGT. The trim removed 6 bases at V and 4 bases at J, leaving 7 bases unmatched.

The chain links TRBV3-1 (or the pseudogene TRBV3-2) to TRBJ2-1; TRBD2 matches at 10 bases. Germline loops: CDR1 LGHDT, CDR2 YNNKEL (reference sequence). This CDR3 is 15 amino acids long. J lost 9 bases, V lost 0 bases, and 5 bases had no gene match. The DNA of the CDR3 is TGTGCCAGCAGCCAAGATTCACTAGCGGGGCGTGAGCAGTTCTTC. It translates to CASSQDSLAGREQFF.

The chain has TRBV20-1 and TRBJ2-1; 11 bases align to TRBD2. Unmatched junction bases numbered 6, after V lost 3 bases and J lost 5 bases. The CDR3 totals 15 residues. The germline V gene encodes CDR1 DFQATT and CDR2 SNEGSKA (reference sequence). CDR3: CSASDGTSGNNEQFF. The CDR3 DNA reads as TGCAGTGCTAGTGACGGGACTAGCGGAAACAATGAGCAGTTCTTC.

The J gene is TRBJ1-1, the V gene TRBV6-2 or TRBV6-3, with TRBD1 matching over 7 bases. The J segment lost 1 base and the V segment lost 6 bases, leaving 8 bases of the junction unmatched. Per germline, CDR1 MNHEY and CDR2 SVGEGT. The CDR3 runs 15 residues. The CDR3 reads CASSPWRDRNTEAFF. Here the CDR3 DNA reads TGTGCCAGCAGCCCCTGGCGGGACAGGAACACTGAAGCTTTCTTT.

Concerning this clone: This specimen includes other DNA sequences encoding the same CDR3. The V gene is TRBV5-6, the J gene TRBJ2-7, with no clear D. The CDR3 covers 13 residues. The germline V gene has CDR1 SGHDT and CDR2 YYEEEE. V lost 1 base, J lost 0 bases, and 5 bases lay in between. CDR3 region: CASSLRGSYEQYF. Here the CDR3 DNA reads TGTGCCAGCAGCTTGCGCGGCTCCTACGAGCAGTACTTC.

The chain links TRBV24-1 to TRBJ1-2; perhaps TRBD1 as D (6 bases). The ends were cut back, 4 bases at V and 7 bases at J, with 15 bases in the middle. Looked up from germline, CDR1 is KGHDR and CDR2 is SFDVKD. This CDR3 is built from 14 residues. The DNA of the CDR3 is TGTGCCACCAGTGACCCAAAACAGGGTCCTGGCTACACCTTC. This encodes CATSDPKQGPGYTF.

The CDR3 DNA sequence: TGTGCCAGCAGCTGGGGGACAGGGGAGATCCTGTTTTTT. It codes for CASSWGTGEILFF. The rearrangement joins TRBV5-5 to TRBJ1-4; 10 bases match TRBD1. CDR1 and CDR2 from the germline V gene are SGHKS and YYEKEE (reference sequence). Trimming cost V 3 bases and J 14 bases; bases outside gene matches: 7. CDR3 length equals 13 residues.

The chain has TRBV6-5 and TRBJ2-7; 7 nucleotides line up with TRBD2. Germline values: CDR1 MNHEY, CDR2 SVGAGI. The CDR3 is made up of 14 amino acids. V was pared by 6 bases and J by 6 bases, with 11 bases of the junction left unmatched. The chain's CDR3 is CASRTGTTTREQYF. The CDR3 DNA is TGTGCCAGCAGGACCGGGACTACTACGCGCGAGCAGTACTTC.

The CDR3, as DNA: TGTGCCAGCAGCGAACAGAGCAATCAGCCCCAGCATTTT. Its protein is CASSEQSNQPQHF. The genes are TRBV2 and TRBJ1-5; D is undetermined. This CDR3 has 13 residues. V was shortened by 6 bases and J by 1 base, with 7 bases between the two germline ends. The V gene's germline CDR1 is SNHLY and CDR2 FYNNEI.